Listed below are T cell receptor beta chains from one sample, sequenced in a study of preoperative IRX-2 immunotherapy in early breast cancer. The data were produced by immunoSEQ multiplex PCR, yet TCRdb's version contains in-frame clones alone and is incomplete. The sample has around 95,000 clones; just over 85% are singletons. This specimen was tumor tissue, taken after IRX-2 immunotherapy. The receptors were sampled from a human donor with breast cancer. Both conserved end residues are trimmed from each CDR3. Each record gives: J gene, V gene, clone size, CDR3 protein. Part of the rows lack a size; the others show once, few, many or a class for expanded clones.

j_gene: TRBJ2-1; v_gene: TRBV15; abundance: -; CDR3aa: ATSRHSGPAYNEQF
j_gene: TRBJ1-5; v_gene: TRBV28; abundance: -; CDR3aa: ASSPGQTSNQPQH
j_gene: TRBJ2-7; v_gene: TRBV1; abundance: -; CDR3aa: ASSPSTGNYEQY
j_gene: TRBJ1-1; v_gene: TRBV11-3; abundance: -; CDR3aa: ASSPGQTPNTEAF
j_gene: TRBJ1-4; v_gene: TRBV11-3; abundance: -; CDR3aa: ASSYWTGPATNEKLF
j_gene: TRBJ1-4; v_gene: TRBV28; abundance: -; CDR3aa: ASSLGSSGNEKLF
j_gene: TRBJ1-4; v_gene: TRBV5-1; abundance: -; CDR3aa: ASRGSGQTTEKLF
j_gene: TRBJ1-2; v_gene: TRBV5-1; abundance: once; CDR3aa: ASARPGPNYGYT
j_gene: TRBJ1-1; v_gene: TRBV6-4; abundance: -; CDR3aa: ASTRGVAGRFLNTEAF
j_gene: TRBJ1-5; v_gene: TRBV6-8; abundance: -; CDR3aa: ASSGRDRRNSNQPQH
j_gene: TRBJ1-6; v_gene: TRBV5-1; abundance: few; CDR3aa: ASSLRYGRDNSPLH
j_gene: TRBJ2-7; v_gene: TRBV15; abundance: -; CDR3aa: ATSREGISYEQY
j_gene: TRBJ1-1; v_gene: TRBV28; abundance: -; CDR3aa: ASSPDRGRNTEAF
j_gene: TRBJ2-6; v_gene: TRBV15; abundance: -; CDR3aa: ATSRDLYRTAGANVLT
j_gene: TRBJ2-5; v_gene: TRBV19; abundance: -; CDR3aa: ASSSGGSPQETQY
j_gene: TRBJ2-1; v_gene: TRBV6-8; abundance: -; CDR3aa: ASSSAERTYNEQF
j_gene: TRBJ2-5; v_gene: TRBV5-1; abundance: -; CDR3aa: ASSLMAGQETQY
j_gene: TRBJ2-7; v_gene: TRBV5-1; abundance: -; CDR3aa: ASASTGAFYEQY
j_gene: TRBJ1-1; v_gene: TRBV10-2; abundance: -; CDR3aa: ASTRGQGTTEAF
j_gene: TRBJ1-1; v_gene: TRBV7-4; abundance: -; CDR3aa: ASSPTTGSEAF